This T cell receptor beta chain was sequenced in a study of breast tumors, draining lymph nodes, adjacent tissues. CDR1 is LNHNV, CDR2 YYDKDF, per germline (reference sequence). The V gene lost 4 bases and the J gene lost 9 bases, with 13 bases spanning the gap. The CDR3 sequence is 13 residues long. The lymph nodes were axillary draining lymph nodes from breast cancer patients. TCRdb independently ran MiXCR on the multiplex PCR reads; one entry per CDR3 protein. The sample includes 150,000 to 200,000 distinct CDR3 sequences, approximately 30% of them seen just once. Judged by abundance, this clonotype is medium-sized (0.01 to 0.1%). Its target is unknown. Broader study findings: Most tumor T cells seemingly derive from lymph node, then expand in tumor. Luminal-like breast cancer showed significantly greater tumor-nontumor repertoire similarity than basal-like breast cancer did. Data only fit, rather than demonstrated, lymph node origin of most tumor T cells. Compared with lymph nodes, tumors were less diverse; compared with nontumor tissue, more.

This clonotype originated in a female donor with breast cancer. Some clones in this sample may be carry-over from other donors' samples. The sequenced sample consisted of axillary lymph node tissue. The chain joins TRBV15 to TRBJ1-5; D gene uncertain. CDR3 loop: CATSTERATPQHF. CDR3 DNA sequence: TGTGCCACCAGCACCGAACGGGCGACGCCCCAGCATTTT.